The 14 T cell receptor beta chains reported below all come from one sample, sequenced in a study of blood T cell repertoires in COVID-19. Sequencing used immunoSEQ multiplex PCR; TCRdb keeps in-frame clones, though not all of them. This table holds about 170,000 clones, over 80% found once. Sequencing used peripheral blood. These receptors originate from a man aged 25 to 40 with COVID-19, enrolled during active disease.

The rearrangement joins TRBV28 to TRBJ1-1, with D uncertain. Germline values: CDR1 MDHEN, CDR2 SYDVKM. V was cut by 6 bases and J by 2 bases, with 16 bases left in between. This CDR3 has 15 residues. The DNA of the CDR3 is TGTGCCAGCAGCCCTGGAGGTCCCTCAAACACTGAAGCTTTCTTT. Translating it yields CASSPGGPSNTEAFF.

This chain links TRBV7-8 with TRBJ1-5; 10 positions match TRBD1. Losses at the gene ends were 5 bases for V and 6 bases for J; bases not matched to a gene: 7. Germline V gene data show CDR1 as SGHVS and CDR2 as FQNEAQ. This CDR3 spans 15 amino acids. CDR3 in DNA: TGTGCCAGCAGCCCCGGGACAGGGGAAGGTCAGCCCCAGCATTTT. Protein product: CASSPGTGEGQPQHF. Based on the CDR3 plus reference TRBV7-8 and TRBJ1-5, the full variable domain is GAGVSQSPRYKVAKRGQDVALRCDPISGHVSLFWYQQALGQGPEFLTYFQNEAQLDKSGLPSDRFFAERPEGSVSTLKIQRTQQEDSAVYLCASSPGTGEGQPQHFGDGTRLSIL.

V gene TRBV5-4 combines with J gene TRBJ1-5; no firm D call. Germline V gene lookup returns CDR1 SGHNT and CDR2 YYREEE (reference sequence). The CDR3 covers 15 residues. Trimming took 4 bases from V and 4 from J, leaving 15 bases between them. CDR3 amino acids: CASSPSAGTNQPQHF. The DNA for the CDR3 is TGTGCCAGCAGCCCGTCGGCAGGCACTAATCAGCCCCAGCATTTT.

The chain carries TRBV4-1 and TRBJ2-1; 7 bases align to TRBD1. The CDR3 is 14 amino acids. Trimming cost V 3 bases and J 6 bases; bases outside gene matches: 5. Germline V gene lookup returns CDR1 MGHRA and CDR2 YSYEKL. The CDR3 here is CASSHQDRVNEQFF. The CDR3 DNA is TGCGCCAGCAGCCACCAAGACAGGGTCAATGAGCAGTTCTTC.

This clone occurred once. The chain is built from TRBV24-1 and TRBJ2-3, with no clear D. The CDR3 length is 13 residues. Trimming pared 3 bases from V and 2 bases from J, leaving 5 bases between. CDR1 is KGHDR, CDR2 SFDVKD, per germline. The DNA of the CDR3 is TGTGCCACCAGTGATGCGCCCACAGATACGCAGTATTTT. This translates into CATSDAPTDTQYF.

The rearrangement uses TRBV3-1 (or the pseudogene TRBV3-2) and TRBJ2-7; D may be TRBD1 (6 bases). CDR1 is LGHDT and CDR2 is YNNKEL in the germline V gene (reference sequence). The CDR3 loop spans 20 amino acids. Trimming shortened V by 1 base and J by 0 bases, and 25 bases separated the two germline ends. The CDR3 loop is CASSQGPIQKGGISSYEQYF. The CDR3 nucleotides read TGTGCCAGCAGCCAAGGGCCAATCCAAAAAGGGGGAATTAGCTCCTACGAGCAGTACTTC.

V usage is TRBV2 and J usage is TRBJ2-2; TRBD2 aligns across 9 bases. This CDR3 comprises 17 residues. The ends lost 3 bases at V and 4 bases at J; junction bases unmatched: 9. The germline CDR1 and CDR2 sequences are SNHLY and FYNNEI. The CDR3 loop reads CASSDPASGIVTGELFF. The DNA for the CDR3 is TGTGCCAGCAGTGACCCCGCTAGCGGGATTGTCACCGGGGAGCTGTTTTTT.

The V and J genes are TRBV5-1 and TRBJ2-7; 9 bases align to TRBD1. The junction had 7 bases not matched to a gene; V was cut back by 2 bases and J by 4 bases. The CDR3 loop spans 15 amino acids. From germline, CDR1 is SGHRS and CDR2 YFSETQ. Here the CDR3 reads CASSLSGQGTYEQYF. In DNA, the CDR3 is TGCGCCAGCAGCTTATCGGGACAGGGAACGTACGAGCAGTACTTC.

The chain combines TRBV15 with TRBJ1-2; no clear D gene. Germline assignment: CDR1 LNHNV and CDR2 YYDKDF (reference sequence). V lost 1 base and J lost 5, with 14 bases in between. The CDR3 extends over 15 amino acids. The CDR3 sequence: CATSRAGTSMYGYTF. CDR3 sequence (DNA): TGTGCCACCAGCAGAGCAGGAACAAGTATGTATGGCTACACCTTC.

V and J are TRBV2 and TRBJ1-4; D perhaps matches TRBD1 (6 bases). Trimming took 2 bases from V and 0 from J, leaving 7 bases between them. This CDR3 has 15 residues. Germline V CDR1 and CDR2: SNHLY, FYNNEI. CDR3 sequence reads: CASSERTATNEKLFF. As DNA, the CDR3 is TGTGCCAGCAGTGAACGGACAGCAACTAATGAAAAACTGTTTTTT. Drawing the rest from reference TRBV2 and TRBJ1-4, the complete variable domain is EPEVTQTPSHQVTQMGQEVILRCVPISNHLYFYWYRQILGQKVEFLVSFYNNEISEKSEIFDDQFSVERPDGSNFTLKIRSTKLEDSAMYFCASSERTATNEKLFFGSGTQLSVL.

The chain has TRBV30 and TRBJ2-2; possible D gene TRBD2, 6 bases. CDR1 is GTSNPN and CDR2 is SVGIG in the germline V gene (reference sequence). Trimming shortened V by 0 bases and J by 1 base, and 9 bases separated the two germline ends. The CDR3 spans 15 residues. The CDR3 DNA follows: TGTGCCTGGAGTGTGTTTAGCGGGAACACCGGGGAGCTGTTTTTT. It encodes CAWSVFSGNTGELFF.

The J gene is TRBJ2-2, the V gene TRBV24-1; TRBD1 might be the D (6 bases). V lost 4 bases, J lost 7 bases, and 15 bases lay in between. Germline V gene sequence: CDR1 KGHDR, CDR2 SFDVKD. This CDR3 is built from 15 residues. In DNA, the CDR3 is TGTGCCACCAGTGAACCGGGACACAAAGACGGGGAGCTGTTTTTT. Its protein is CATSEPGHKDGELFF.

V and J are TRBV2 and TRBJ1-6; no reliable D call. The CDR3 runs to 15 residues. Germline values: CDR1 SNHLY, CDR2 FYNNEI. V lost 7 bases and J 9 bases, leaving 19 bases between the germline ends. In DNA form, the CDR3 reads TGTGCCAGCACCATCTTGGGCATTACACGTTCACCCCTCCACTTT. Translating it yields CASTILGITRSPLHF.

The CDR3 here is CASSATGIEETQYF. CDR3 DNA sequence: TGTGCCAGCAGCGCGACAGGGATCGAAGAGACCCAGTACTTC. This chain joins TRBV7-9 and TRBJ2-5; 7 bases map to TRBD1. CDR3 length: 14 residues. J gave up 3 bases and V 5 bases, and 6 bases lay outside the gene matches. Germline lookup yields CDR1 SEHNR and CDR2 FQNEAQ (reference sequence).